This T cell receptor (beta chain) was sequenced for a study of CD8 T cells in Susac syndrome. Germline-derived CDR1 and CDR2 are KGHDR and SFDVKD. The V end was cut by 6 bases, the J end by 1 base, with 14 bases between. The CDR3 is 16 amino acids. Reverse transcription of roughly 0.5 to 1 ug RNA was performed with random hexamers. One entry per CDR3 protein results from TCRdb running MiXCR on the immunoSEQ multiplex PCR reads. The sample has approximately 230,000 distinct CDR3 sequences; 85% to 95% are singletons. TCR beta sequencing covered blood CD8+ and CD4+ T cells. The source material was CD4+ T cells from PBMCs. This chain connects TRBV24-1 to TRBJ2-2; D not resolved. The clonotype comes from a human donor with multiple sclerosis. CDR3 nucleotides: TGTGCCACCAGTTTCCAAAAGACGGGGAACACCGGGGAGCTGTTTTTT. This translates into CATSFQKTGNTGELFF.